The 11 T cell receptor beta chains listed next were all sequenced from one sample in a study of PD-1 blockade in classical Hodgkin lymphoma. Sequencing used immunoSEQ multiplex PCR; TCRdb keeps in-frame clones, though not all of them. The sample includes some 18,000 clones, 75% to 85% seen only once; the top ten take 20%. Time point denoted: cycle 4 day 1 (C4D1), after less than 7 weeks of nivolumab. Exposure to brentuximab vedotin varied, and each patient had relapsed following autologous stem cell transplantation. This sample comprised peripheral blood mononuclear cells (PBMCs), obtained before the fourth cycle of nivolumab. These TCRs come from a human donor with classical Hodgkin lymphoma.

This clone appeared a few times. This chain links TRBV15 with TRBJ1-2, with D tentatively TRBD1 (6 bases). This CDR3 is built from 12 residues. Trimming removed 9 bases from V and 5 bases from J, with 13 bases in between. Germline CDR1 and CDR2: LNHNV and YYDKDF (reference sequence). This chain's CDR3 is CATLDRIYGYTF. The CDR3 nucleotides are TGTGCCACTCTAGACAGGATATATGGCTACACCTTC.

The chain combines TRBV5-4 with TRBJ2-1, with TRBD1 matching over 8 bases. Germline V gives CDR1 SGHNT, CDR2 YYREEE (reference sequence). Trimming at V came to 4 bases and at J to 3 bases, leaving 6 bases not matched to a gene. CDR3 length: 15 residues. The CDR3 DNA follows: TGTGCCAGCAGCGTATCCACAGGGGGCTACAATGAGCAGTTCTTC. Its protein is CASSVSTGGYNEQFF. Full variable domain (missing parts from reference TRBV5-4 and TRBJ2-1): ETGVTQSPTHLIKTRGQQVTLRCSSQSGHNTVSWYQQALGQGPQFIFQYYREEENGRGNFPPRFSGLQFPNYSSELNVNALELDDSALYLCASSVSTGGYNEQFFGPGTRLTVL.

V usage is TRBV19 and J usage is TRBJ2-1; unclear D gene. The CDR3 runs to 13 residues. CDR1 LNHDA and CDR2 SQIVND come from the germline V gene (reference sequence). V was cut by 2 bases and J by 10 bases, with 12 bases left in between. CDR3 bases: TGTGCCAGTAGTATATTCCCTGGCCCGGAGCAGTTCTTC. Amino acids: CASSIFPGPEQFF.

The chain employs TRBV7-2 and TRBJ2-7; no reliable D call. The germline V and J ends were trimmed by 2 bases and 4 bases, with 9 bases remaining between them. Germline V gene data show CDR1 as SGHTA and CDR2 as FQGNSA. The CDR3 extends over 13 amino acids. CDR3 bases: TGTGCCAGCAGCTTATCCCAGGCGTACGAGCAGTACTTC. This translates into CASSLSQAYEQYF.

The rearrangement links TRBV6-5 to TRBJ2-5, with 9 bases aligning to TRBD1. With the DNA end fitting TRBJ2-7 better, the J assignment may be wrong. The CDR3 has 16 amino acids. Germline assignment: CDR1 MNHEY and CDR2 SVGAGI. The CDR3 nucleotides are TGTGCCAGCAGTTACACCCCCGACAGGGGGATCTACGAGCAGTACTTC. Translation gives CASSYTPDRGIYEQYF.

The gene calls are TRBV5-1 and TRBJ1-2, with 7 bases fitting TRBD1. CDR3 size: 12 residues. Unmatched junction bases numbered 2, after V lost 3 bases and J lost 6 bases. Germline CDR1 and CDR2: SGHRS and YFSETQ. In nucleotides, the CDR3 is TGCGCCAGCAGCTCTGGACAGGATGGCTACACCTTC. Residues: CASSSGQDGYTF.

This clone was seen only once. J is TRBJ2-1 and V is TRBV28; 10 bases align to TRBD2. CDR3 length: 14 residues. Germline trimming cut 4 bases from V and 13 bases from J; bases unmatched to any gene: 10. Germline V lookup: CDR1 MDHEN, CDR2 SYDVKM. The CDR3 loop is CASSSTIAGGSQFF. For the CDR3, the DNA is TGTGCCAGCAGTTCGACCATAGCGGGGGGAAGCCAGTTCTTC.

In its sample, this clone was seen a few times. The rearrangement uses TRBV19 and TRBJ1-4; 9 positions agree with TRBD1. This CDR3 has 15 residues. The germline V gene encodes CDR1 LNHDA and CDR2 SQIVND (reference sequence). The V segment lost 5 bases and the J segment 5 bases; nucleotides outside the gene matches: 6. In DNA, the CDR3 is TGTGCCAGTAGTGTACGGACAGGGGCAAATGAAAAACTGTTTTTT. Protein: CASSVRTGANEKLFF.

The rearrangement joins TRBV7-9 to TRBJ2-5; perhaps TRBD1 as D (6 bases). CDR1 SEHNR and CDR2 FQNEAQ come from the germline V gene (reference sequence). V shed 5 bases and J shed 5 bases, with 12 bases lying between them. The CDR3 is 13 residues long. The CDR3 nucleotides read TGTGCCAGCAGCATACAGGGTTGGGAGACCCAGTACTTC. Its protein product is CASSIQGWETQYF. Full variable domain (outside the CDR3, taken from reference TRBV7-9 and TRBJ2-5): DTGVSQNPRHKITKRGQNVTFRCDPISEHNRLYWYRQTLGQGPEFLTYFQNEAQLEKSRLLSDRFSAERPKGSFSTLEIQRTEQGDSAMYLCASSIQGWETQYFGPGTRLLVL.

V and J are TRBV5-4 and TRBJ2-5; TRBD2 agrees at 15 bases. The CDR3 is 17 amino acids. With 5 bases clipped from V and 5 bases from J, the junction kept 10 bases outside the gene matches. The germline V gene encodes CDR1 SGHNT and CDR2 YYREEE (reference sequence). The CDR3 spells CASSLGLAGGPEETQYF. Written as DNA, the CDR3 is TGTGCCAGCAGTCTAGGACTAGCGGGGGGGCCGGAGGAGACCCAGTACTTC.

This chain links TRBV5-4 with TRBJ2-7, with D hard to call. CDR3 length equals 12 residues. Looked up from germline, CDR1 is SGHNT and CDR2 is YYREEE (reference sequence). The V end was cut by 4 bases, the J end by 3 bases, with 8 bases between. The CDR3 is CASSLHHYEQYF. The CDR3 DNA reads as TGTGCCAGCAGCCTACATCACTACGAGCAGTACTTC.